Below, 25 T cell receptor beta chains from the same sample are listed, as sequenced in a study of quantifying T cell responses using KT2 cells. Study as a whole: TCR alpha and beta constant-region primers primed reverse transcription of RNA.

The cDNA 3' end received a ligated oligonucleotide with a UMI. First-round PCR used 4 to 5 cycles and beta primers RC1.1 and RC1.2 covering TRBC1 and TRBC2. TCRdb passed the UMI-ligation and nested PCR reads through MiXCR, listing each CDR3 protein once. The sample includes some 41,000 distinct CDR3 sequences, about 15% seen only once; the top ten take approximately 40%. Sample: PBMCs spiked with cells of the T cell clone KT2. The receptors here all came from a human donor.

This CDR3 reads CASSSQILGTQYF. Here the CDR3 DNA reads TGTGCCAGCAGTTCCCAGATCCTCGGGACCCAGTACTTC. The V and J genes are TRBV12-3 or TRBV12-4 and TRBJ2-5; D not resolved. V lost 4 bases to trimming and J lost 7 bases, with 13 bases between them. CDR3 length: 13 amino acids.

This clonotype turned up a few times. V usage is TRBV6-6 and J usage is TRBJ1-6; D is uncertain. Germline V gives CDR1 MNHNY, CDR2 SVGAGI (reference sequence). The CDR3 runs to 14 residues. The V end was cut by 6 bases, the J end by 5 bases, with 11 bases between. As DNA, the CDR3 is TGTGCCAGCAGGGGCCCGAGTGATAATTCACCCCTCCACTTT. Its protein product is CASRGPSDNSPLHF.

The V gene is TRBV6-6, the J gene TRBJ1-1; perhaps TRBD1 as D (6 bases). The ends were cut back, 6 bases at V and 1 base at J, with 18 bases in the middle. Germline-derived CDR1 and CDR2 are MNHNY and SVGAGI (reference sequence). The CDR3 has 16 amino acids. CDR3 residues: CASSSLRGQSNTEAFF. The CDR3 DNA reads TGTGCCAGCAGCTCCTTAAGGGGACAATCGAACACTGAAGCTTTCTTT.

This clonotype showed up many times. V gene TRBV7-3 combines with J gene TRBJ1-1; possible D gene TRBD1, 5 bases. Per the germline V gene, CDR1 is SGHTA and CDR2 is FQGTGA. The CDR3 consists of 13 residues. V gave up 3 bases and J gave up 5 bases, with 10 bases separating them. The CDR3 loop reads CASSFSQGTEAFF. The DNA of the CDR3 is TGTGCCAGCAGCTTCTCCCAGGGAACTGAAGCTTTCTTT.

This rearrangement joins TRBV16 to TRBJ2-7; D unresolved. Germline CDR1 KGHSY, CDR2 FQNENV. The CDR3 loop spans 12 amino acids. V was clipped by 0 bases and J by 6 bases, with 6 bases between them. The CDR3 DNA sequence: TGTGCCAGCAGCCAATCACCTTTCGAGCAGTACTTC. Amino acids: CASSQSPFEQYF.

This clonotype has a handful of counts. The chain joins TRBV5-1 to TRBJ2-1, with D possibly being TRBD2 (5 bases). The CDR3 contains 15 residues. Germline V gives CDR1 SGHRS, CDR2 YFSETQ. V was cut by 4 bases and J by 7 bases, with 18 bases left in between. The CDR3 here is CASSPAALEGNEQFF. The CDR3 coding sequence is TGCGCCAGCAGCCCAGCGGCTTTGGAAGGGAATGAGCAGTTCTTC.

This clonotype occurred a few times. The V gene is TRBV4-3, the J gene TRBJ2-1, with D tentatively TRBD1 or TRBD2 (5 bases each). The CDR3 consists of 18 residues. Trimming left V 0 bases short and J 4 bases short, with 19 bases between. Germline V CDR1 and CDR2: LGHNA, YSLEER. The CDR3 DNA follows: TGCGCCAGCAGCCAAGAAGGCCGCGGTGGGGACGGATACAATGAGCAGTTCTTC. This codes for CASSQEGRGGDGYNEQFF.

The rearrangement uses TRBV7-9 and TRBJ2-3; 15 nucleotides align to TRBD2. The germline gives CDR1 SEHNR, CDR2 FQNEAQ (reference sequence). This CDR3 has 17 amino acids. V shed 5 bases and J 4 bases; nucleotides not matched to a gene: 7. DNA of the CDR3: TGTGCCAGCAGCGACGGACTAGCGGGAGGGCCCTCAGATACGCAGTATTTT. Its protein is CASSDGLAGGPSDTQYF.

This clonotype was observed a handful of times. The rearrangement uses TRBV4-1 and TRBJ2-1; 7 bases match TRBD2. CDR3 length: 18 amino acids. V dropped 0 bases and J dropped 5; count of bases not matched to a gene: 13. The germline gives CDR1 MGHRA, CDR2 YSYEKL. The CDR3 bases are TGCGCCAGCAGCCAAGAGGCTAGCGGAGCAACTGGTAACAATGAGCAGTTCTTC. This gives the protein CASSQEASGATGNNEQFF.

The rearrangement uses TRBV12-3 or TRBV12-4 and TRBJ2-5, with TRBD2 as a possible D gene (6 bases). The CDR3 loop spans 16 amino acids. V lost 5 bases, J lost 0 bases, and 16 bases lay in between. CDR3 sequence (DNA): TGTGCCAGCAGTCTGGGAGGATTGGGAAACCAAGAGACCCAGTACTTC. Amino acids: CASSLGGLGNQETQYF.

This chain connects TRBV7-2 to TRBJ2-3; 7 nucleotides align to TRBD1. This CDR3 region has 15 residues. V gave up 5 bases and J gave up 6 bases; unmatched junction bases: 11. Looked up from germline, CDR1 is SGHTA and CDR2 is FQGNSA. CDR3 DNA sequence: TGTGCCAGCAGCCCTAAGGCAGGGGGAGCGGATACGCAGTATTTT. This encodes CASSPKAGGADTQYF.

In its sample, this clonotype was seen many times. This sequence joins TRBV27 and TRBJ2-7, with D perhaps matching TRBD1 (5 bases). V was pared by 5 bases and J by 2 bases, with 10 bases between. The CDR3 totals 13 residues. Germline V gene lookup returns CDR1 MNHEY and CDR2 SMNVEV (reference sequence). The CDR3 sequence: CASSRQRTYEQYF. The CDR3 coding sequence is TGTGCCAGCAGTCGACAGCGAACCTACGAGCAGTACTTC.

This chain joins TRBV25-1 and TRBJ1-5; 7 positions match TRBD1. The germline V gene has CDR1 MGHDK and CDR2 SYGVNS. Trimming took 5 bases from V and 1 from J; bases not matched to a gene: 5. The CDR3 contains 15 residues. The CDR3 protein is CASSPTGESNQPQHF. The CDR3 coding sequence is TGTGCCAGCAGTCCAACAGGGGAGAGCAATCAGCCCCAGCATTTT. Based on the CDR3 plus reference TRBV25-1 and TRBJ1-5, the full variable domain is EADIYQTPRYLVIGTGKKITLECSQTMGHDKMYWYQQDPGMELHLIHYSYGVNSTEKGDLSSESTVSRIRTEHFPLTLESARPSHTSQYLCASSPTGESNQPQHFGDGTRLSIL.

This clonotype has more than one count but fewer than ten. The V gene is TRBV6-2 or TRBV6-3, the J gene TRBJ1-2, with TRBD1 identical over 9 bases. This CDR3 has 14 residues. V dropped 7 bases and J dropped 4; count of bases not matched to a gene: 7. The germline V gene has CDR1 MNHEY and CDR2 SVGEGT. Here the CDR3 DNA reads TGTGCCAGCACCCTGACAGGGGGAAGCTATGGCTACACCTTC. As protein: CASTLTGGSYGYTF.

The chain employs TRBV7-2 and TRBJ1-2, with 8 bases matching TRBD1. V lost 5 bases, J lost 2 bases, and 13 bases stayed unmatched. The length of the CDR3 is 17 residues. CDR1 is SGHTA and CDR2 is FQGNSA in the germline V gene. CDR3: CASSGGQAALRNYGYTF. CDR3 nucleotides: TGTGCCAGCAGCGGGGGACAGGCCGCCCTGAGGAACTATGGCTACACCTTC.

V usage is TRBV10-1 and J usage is TRBJ1-1; no definite D call. Germline CDR1 and CDR2: WNHNN and SYGVQD (reference sequence). The length of the CDR3 is 15 residues. The ends were cut back, 0 bases at V and 0 bases at J, with 8 bases in the middle. DNA for the CDR3: TGCGCCAGCAGTGAGTCAGGCCAGCTGAACACTGAAGCTTTCTTT. Its protein product is CASSESGQLNTEAFF.

The chain is built from TRBV19 and TRBJ2-2; perhaps D is TRBD1 or TRBD2 (5 bases each). Deletions cut 8 bases from V and 8 bases from J, with 21 bases between. Looked up from germline, CDR1 is LNHDA and CDR2 is SQIVND (reference sequence). This CDR3 is built from 15 residues. The CDR3 reads CASSRAGTGWGELFF. CDR3 bases: TGTGCCAGTTCCCGAGCTGGGACGGGTTGGGGGGAGCTGTTTTTT. Looking up the rest from reference TRBV19 and TRBJ2-2 gives the full variable domain: DGGITQSPKYLFRKEGQNVTLSCEQNLNHDAMYWYRQDPGQGLRLIYYSQIVNDFQKGDIAEGYSVSREKKESFPLTVTSAQKNPTAFYLCASSRAGTGWGELFFGEGSRLTVL.

The genes are TRBV5-1 and TRBJ2-3; D gene ambiguous. CDR1 and CDR2 (germline): SGHRS, YFSETQ. The CDR3 consists of 14 residues. Between the trimmed V and J ends, which lost 3 bases and 6 bases, there was a span of 14 bases. The CDR3 sequence is CASSSAAPEDTQYF. The DNA of the CDR3 is TGCGCCAGCAGCTCCGCGGCTCCCGAGGATACGCAGTATTTT.

The chain employs TRBV6-5 and TRBJ1-5; D remains unclear. Germline CDR1 and CDR2: MNHEY and SVGAGI. This CDR3 comprises 15 residues. Between the trimmed V and J ends, which lost 5 bases and 2 bases, there was a span of 13 bases. The CDR3 region is CASSPGPYGNQPQHF. CDR3 in DNA: TGTGCCAGCAGTCCCGGCCCCTACGGCAATCAGCCCCAGCATTTT.

V gene TRBV7-2 combines with J gene TRBJ2-3; 11 positions match TRBD2. CDR3 size: 17 residues. Germline CDR1 reads SGHTA; CDR2 reads FQGNSA. J gave up 0 bases and V 5 bases, and 7 bases lay outside the gene matches. This chain's CDR3 is CASSLEGLAESTDTQYF. CDR3 DNA sequence: TGTGCCAGCAGCCTTGAGGGACTAGCGGAAAGCACAGATACGCAGTATTTT.

This clonotype was recorded a few times. The J gene is TRBJ2-7, the V gene TRBV6-2 or TRBV6-3; 10 bases match TRBD2. The length of the CDR3 is 15 residues. Germline loops: CDR1 MNHEY, CDR2 SVGEGT. J lost 1 base, V lost 2 bases, and 2 bases had no gene match. CDR3 sequence reads: CASSYGLAVSYEQYF. For the CDR3, the DNA is TGTGCCAGCAGTTACGGACTAGCGGTTTCCTACGAGCAGTACTTC.

In its sample, this clonotype was seen a few times. V is TRBV23-1 and J is TRBJ2-1; 9 bases agree with TRBD1. TRBV23-1 is reported as an ORF; its role is uncertain. The ends lost 0 bases at V and 5 bases at J; junction bases unmatched: 23. The CDR3 covers 22 residues. The CDR3 region has the DNA TGCGCCAGCAGTCAATCGTACCCTCCACCCGGACAGGGGCGCCCGAAGGACAATGAGCAGTTCTTC. This translates into CASSQSYPPPGQGRPKDNEQFF.

The V gene is TRBV13, the J gene TRBJ1-3; weak D call: TRBD1 (6 bases). This CDR3 is built from 15 residues. Trimming removed 2 bases from V and 0 bases from J, with 8 bases in between. Germline V gene data show CDR1 as PRHDT and CDR2 as FYEKMQ (reference sequence). CDR3: CASSLRGNSGNTIYF. CDR3 in DNA: TGTGCCAGCAGCTTAAGGGGGAACTCTGGAAACACCATATATTTT.

This clonotype was found many times. The rearrangement uses TRBV20-1 and TRBJ1-2, with D possibly being TRBD1 (5 bases). Germline-derived CDR1 and CDR2 are DFQATT and SNEGSKA (reference sequence). Trimming took off 1 base at V and 4 bases at J, with 13 bases between the two ends. CDR3 size: 14 residues. The CDR3, as DNA: TGCAGTGCTAGAGCCCCGGGGGACCCCTATGGCTACACCTTC. Amino acids: CSARAPGDPYGYTF.

This clonotype showed up many times. V is TRBV2 and J is TRBJ2-3, with D unclear. Looked up from germline, CDR1 is SNHLY and CDR2 is FYNNEI. V lost 0 bases, J lost 3 bases, and 10 bases lay in between. This CDR3 has 15 residues. This CDR3 is CASSEAAQQTDTQYF. CDR3 DNA: TGTGCCAGCAGTGAAGCGGCCCAGCAGACAGATACGCAGTATTTT.